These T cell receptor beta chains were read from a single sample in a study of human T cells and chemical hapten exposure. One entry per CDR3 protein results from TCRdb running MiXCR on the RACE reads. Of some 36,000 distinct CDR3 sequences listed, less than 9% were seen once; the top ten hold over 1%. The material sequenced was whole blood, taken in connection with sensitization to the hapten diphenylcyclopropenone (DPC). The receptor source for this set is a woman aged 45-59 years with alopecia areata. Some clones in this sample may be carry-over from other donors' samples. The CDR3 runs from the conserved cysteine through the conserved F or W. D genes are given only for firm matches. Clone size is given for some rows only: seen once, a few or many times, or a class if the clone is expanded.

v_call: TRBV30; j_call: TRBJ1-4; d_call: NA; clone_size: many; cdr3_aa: CAWNGLANEKLFF; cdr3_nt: TGTGCCTGGAACGGACTAGCTAATGAAAAACTGTTTTTT
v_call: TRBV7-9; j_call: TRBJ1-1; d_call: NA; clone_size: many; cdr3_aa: CASIIGGSMNTEAFF; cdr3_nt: TGTGCCAGCATTATTGGGGGCTCGATGAACACTGAAGCTTTCTTT
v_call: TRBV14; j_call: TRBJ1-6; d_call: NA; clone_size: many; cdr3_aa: CASSQAGGTASSPLHF; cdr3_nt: TGTGCCAGCAGCCAAGCTGGGGGGACGGCCTCATCACCCCTCCACTTT
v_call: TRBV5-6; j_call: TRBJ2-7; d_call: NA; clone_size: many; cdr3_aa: CASSLGSTRYEQYF; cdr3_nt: TGTGCCAGCAGCTTAGGGTCGACACGGTACGAGCAGTACTTC
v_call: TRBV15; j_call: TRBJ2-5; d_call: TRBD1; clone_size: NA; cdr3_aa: CATMRDRGETQYF; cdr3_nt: TGTGCCACCATGCGGGACAGGGGGGAGACCCAGTACTTC
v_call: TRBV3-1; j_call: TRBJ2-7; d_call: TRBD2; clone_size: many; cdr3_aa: CASSQPSAGRYEQYF; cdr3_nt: TGTGCCAGCAGCCAACCGTCAGCGGGAAGATACGAGCAGTACTTC
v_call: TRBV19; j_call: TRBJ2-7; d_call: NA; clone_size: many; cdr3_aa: CASKEAGAAYEQYF; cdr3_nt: TGTGCCAGTAAGGAAGCAGGGGCCGCCTACGAGCAGTACTTC
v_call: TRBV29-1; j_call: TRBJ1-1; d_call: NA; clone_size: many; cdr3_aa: CSVRAPNGRGTEAFF; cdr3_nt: TGCAGCGTCCGGGCCCCCAATGGGAGGGGGACTGAAGCTTTCTTT
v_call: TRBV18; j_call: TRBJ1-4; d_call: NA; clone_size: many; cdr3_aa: CASSPIGPEKLFF; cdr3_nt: TGTGCCAGCTCACCGATAGGACCGGAAAAACTGTTTTTT
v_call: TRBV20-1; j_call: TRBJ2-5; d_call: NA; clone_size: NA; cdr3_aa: CSAITETQYF; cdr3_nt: TGCAGTGCTATTACAGAGACCCAGTACTTC
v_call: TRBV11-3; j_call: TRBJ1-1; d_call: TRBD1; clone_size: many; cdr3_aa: CASSIPTGAATEAFF; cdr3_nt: TGTGCCAGCAGCATTCCTACAGGGGCGGCCACTGAAGCTTTCTTT
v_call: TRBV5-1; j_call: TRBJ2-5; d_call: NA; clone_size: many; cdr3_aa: CASSLVFSRETQYF; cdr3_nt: TGCGCCAGCAGCTTGGTTTTCAGTAGAGAGACCCAGTACTTC
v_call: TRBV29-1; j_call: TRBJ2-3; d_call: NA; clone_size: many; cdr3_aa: CSCSGSTDTQYF; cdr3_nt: TGCAGCTGCTCGGGGAGCACAGATACGCAGTATTTT
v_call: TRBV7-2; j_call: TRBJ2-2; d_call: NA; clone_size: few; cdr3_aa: CASSLGLATGELFF; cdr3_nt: TGTGCCAGCAGCTTAGGGCTAGCGACCGGGGAGCTGTTTTTT
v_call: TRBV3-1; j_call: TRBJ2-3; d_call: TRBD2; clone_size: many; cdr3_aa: CASSQGPSGTGDTQYF; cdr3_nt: TGTGCCAGCAGCCAAGGTCCTAGCGGGACGGGAGATACGCAGTATTTT
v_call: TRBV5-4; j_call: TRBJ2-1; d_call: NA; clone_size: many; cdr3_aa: CASSLDPTREQFF; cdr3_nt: TGTGCCAGCAGCTTGGATCCGACCAGGGAGCAGTTCTTC
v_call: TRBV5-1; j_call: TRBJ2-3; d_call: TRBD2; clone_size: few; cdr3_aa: CASSREGGFGTDTQYF; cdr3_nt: TGCGCCAGCAGCCGGGAGGGAGGGTTTGGGACAGATACGCAGTATTTT
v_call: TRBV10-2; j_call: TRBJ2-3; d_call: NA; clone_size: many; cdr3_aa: CATTQTDTQYF; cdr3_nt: TGCGCCACCACCCAGACAGATACGCAGTATTTT
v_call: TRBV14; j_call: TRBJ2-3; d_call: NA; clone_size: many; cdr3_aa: CASSQAYPDTQYF; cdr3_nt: TGTGCCAGCAGCCAAGCTTATCCAGATACGCAGTATTTT
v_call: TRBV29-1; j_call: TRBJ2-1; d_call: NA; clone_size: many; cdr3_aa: CSGGPQGYEQFF; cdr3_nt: TGCAGCGGGGGGCCCCAGGGGTACGAGCAGTTCTTC
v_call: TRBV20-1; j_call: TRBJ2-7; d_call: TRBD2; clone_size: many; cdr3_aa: CSARIGTSGRVNEQYF; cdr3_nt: TGCAGTGCCCGAATAGGGACTAGCGGGAGGGTGAACGAGCAGTACTTC
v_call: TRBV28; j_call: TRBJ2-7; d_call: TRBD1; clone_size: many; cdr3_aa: CASRVTGEEYF; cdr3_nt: TGTGCCAGCAGGGTGACAGGGGAGGAGTACTTC
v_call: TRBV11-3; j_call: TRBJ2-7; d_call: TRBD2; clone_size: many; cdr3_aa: CASSQRGLASYEQYF; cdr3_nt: TGTGCCAGCAGCCAGAGGGGACTAGCATCCTACGAGCAGTACTTC
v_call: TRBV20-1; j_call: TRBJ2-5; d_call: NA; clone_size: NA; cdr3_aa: CSARTGRQETQYF; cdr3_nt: TGCAGTGCTAGAACGGGGAGGCAAGAGACCCAGTACTTC
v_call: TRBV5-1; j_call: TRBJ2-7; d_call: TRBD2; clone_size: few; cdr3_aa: CASSLARTSGAYEQYF; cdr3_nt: TGCGCCAGCAGCTTGGCCCGAACTAGCGGGGCCTACGAGCAGTACTTC
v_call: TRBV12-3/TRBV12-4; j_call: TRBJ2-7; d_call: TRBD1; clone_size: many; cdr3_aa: CASSFGGQASYEQYF; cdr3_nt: TGTGCCAGCAGTTTCGGGGGACAGGCCTCCTACGAGCAGTACTTC
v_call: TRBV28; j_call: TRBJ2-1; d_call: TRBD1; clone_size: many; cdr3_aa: CASSPFPTGTYNEQFF; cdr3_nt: TGTGCCAGCAGTCCCTTCCCGACAGGGACGTACAATGAGCAGTTCTTC
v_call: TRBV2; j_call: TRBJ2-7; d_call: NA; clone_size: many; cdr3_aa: CASSEARRASGHEQYF; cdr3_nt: TGTGCCAGCAGTGAAGCGCGGCGCGCGTCGGGGCACGAGCAGTACTTC
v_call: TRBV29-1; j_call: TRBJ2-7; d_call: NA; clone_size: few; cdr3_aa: CSVEKLGGAGQYF; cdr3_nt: TGCAGCGTTGAAAAACTAGGAGGAGCCGGGCAGTACTTC
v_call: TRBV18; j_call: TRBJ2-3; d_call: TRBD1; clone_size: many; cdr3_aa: CASSPGGQGRAQYF; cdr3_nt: TGTGCCAGCTCACCAGGTGGACAGGGGAGAGCGCAGTATTTT
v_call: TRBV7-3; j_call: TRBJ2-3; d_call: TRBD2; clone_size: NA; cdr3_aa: CASSPGGLGDTQYF; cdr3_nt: TGTGCCAGCAGCCCCGGGGGGTTAGGAGATACGCAGTATTTT
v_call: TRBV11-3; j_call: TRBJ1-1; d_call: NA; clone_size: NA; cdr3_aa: CASSLGGANTEAFF; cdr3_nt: TGTGCCAGCAGCTTAGGGGGAGCGAACACTGAAGCTTTCTTT
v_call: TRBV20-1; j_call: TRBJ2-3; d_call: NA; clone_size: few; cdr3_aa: CSARDTRFSTDTQYF; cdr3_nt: TGCAGTGCTAGAGATACCCGGTTTAGCACAGATACGCAGTATTTT
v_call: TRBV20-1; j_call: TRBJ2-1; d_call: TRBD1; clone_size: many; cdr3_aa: CSARDRVPYNEQFF; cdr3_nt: TGCAGTGCCCGGGACAGGGTTCCCTACAATGAGCAGTTCTTC
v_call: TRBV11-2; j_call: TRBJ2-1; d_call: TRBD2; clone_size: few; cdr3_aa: CASSPSSGNNEQFF; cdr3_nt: TGTGCCAGCAGCCCGTCTAGCGGCAACAATGAGCAGTTCTTC
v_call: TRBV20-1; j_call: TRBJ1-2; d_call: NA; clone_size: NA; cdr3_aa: CSARDREEANYGYTF; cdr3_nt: TGCAGTGCTAGAGACAGGGAGGAGGCTAACTATGGCTACACCTTC
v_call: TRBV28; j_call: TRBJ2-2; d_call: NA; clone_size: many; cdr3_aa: CASSLSHSFGELFF; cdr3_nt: TGTGCCAGCAGCCTATCCCACAGTTTCGGGGAGCTGTTTTTT
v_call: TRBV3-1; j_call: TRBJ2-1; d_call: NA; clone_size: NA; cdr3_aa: CASSLLIDEQFF; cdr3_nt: TGTGCCAGCAGCCTGCTAATCGATGAGCAGTTCTTC
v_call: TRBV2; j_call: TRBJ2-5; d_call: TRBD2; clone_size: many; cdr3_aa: CASSGTSGVQETQYF; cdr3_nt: TGTGCCAGCAGCGGGACTAGCGGAGTCCAAGAGACCCAGTACTTC
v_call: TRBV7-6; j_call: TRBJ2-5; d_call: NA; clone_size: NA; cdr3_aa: CASSLGMEETQYF; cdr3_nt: TGTGCCAGCAGCTTGGGGATGGAAGAGACCCAGTACTTC
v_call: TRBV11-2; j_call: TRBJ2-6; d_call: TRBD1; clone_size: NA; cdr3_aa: CASSSQTGVRSGANVLTF; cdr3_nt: TGTGCCAGCAGCTCCCAGACAGGGGTCCGCTCTGGGGCCAACGTCCTGACTTTC
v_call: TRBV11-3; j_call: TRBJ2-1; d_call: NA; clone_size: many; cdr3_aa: CASSLEFSPYNEQFF; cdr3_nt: TGTGCCAGCAGCTTAGAATTCTCTCCCTACAATGAGCAGTTCTTC
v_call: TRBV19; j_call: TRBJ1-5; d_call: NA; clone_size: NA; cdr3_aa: CASSAGWGQPQHF; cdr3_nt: TGTGCCAGTAGCGCAGGGTGGGGACAGCCCCAGCATTTT
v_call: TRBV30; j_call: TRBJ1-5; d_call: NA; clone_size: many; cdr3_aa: CAWRGESNQPQHF; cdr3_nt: TGTGCCTGGAGAGGGGAGAGCAATCAGCCCCAGCATTTT
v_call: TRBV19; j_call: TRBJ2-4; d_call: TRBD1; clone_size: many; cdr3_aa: CASSTPGQDRPKNIQYF; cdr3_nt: TGTGCCAGTAGTACCCCCGGACAGGACCGTCCCAAAAACATTCAGTACTTC